This passage covers 30 T cell receptor beta chains from one sample sequenced in a study of blood T cell repertoires in COVID-19. The data were produced by immunoSEQ multiplex PCR, yet TCRdb's version contains in-frame clones alone and is incomplete. The sample comprises about 240,000 clones, approximately 90% of which are singletons, and around 0.91% rests with the top ten. Sequencing was done on a sample of peripheral blood. The receptors come from a middle-aged woman who had recovered from COVID-19.

This clone has a single count. This sequence joins TRBV4-1 and TRBJ2-5, with TRBD2 matching over 10 bases. V dropped 4 bases and J dropped 5; count of bases not matched to a gene: 7. This CDR3 region has 15 residues. Germline V CDR1 and CDR2: MGHRA, YSYEKL. CDR3 in DNA: TGCGCCAGCAGCCCGCTAGCGGGAGCCCTCGAGACCCAGTACTTC. Protein sequence: CASSPLAGALETQYF.

V and J are TRBV13 and TRBJ1-1; TRBD1 matches 11 bases. The CDR3 is 16 amino acids. CDR1 is PRHDT and CDR2 is FYEKMQ in the germline V gene (reference sequence). J lost 2 bases, V lost 5 bases, and 7 bases had no gene match. CDR3: CASSPRDRGINTEAFF. Here the CDR3 DNA reads TGTGCCAGCAGCCCCCGGGACAGGGGGATCAACACTGAAGCTTTCTTT.

About this clone: Other DNA sequences in this specimen translate into the identical CDR3. The chain recombines TRBV9 with TRBJ1-1, with D uncertain. Germline CDR1 reads SGDLS; CDR2 reads YYNGEE. V lost 5 bases and J lost 0, with 8 bases in between. CDR3 size: 13 residues. The CDR3: CASSGHMNTEAFF. The CDR3 region has the DNA TGTGCCAGCAGTGGGCATATGAACACTGAAGCTTTCTTT.

The rearrangement links TRBV6-2 or TRBV6-3 to TRBJ2-5; unclear D gene. CDR3 size: 14 residues. CDR1 and CDR2 from the germline V gene are MNHEY and SVGEGT. The germline V and J ends were trimmed by 2 bases and 3 bases, with 10 bases remaining between them. CDR3 DNA sequence: TGTGCCAGCAGTTACGGGCAGGCGAAAGAGACCCAGTACTTC. Residues: CASSYGQAKETQYF.

This chain connects TRBV27 to TRBJ2-1, with TRBD2 matching over 12 bases. The CDR3 is 19 residues long. CDR1 and CDR2 (germline): MNHEY, SMNVEV (reference sequence). Trimming took 2 bases from V and 8 from J; bases not matched to a gene: 16. The CDR3 here is CASSLRSSGRAGFGDEQFF. Written as DNA, the CDR3 is TGTGCCAGCAGTTTACGGTCTAGCGGGAGGGCCGGGTTTGGTGATGAGCAGTTCTTC.

The rearrangement links TRBV5-5 to TRBJ2-1, with 15 nucleotides matching TRBD2. Germline loops: CDR1 SGHKS, CDR2 YYEKEE (reference sequence). This CDR3 is built from 16 residues. With 3 bases clipped from V and 9 bases from J, the junction kept 7 bases outside the gene matches. The CDR3 bases are TGTGCCAGCAGCTCCCCGGGACTAGCGGGAGGTTCTGAGCAGTTCTTC. Protein sequence: CASSSPGLAGGSEQFF.

The chain is built from TRBV5-4 and TRBJ2-2; no clear D. The CDR3 consists of 12 residues. CDR1 SGHNT and CDR2 YYREEE come from the germline V gene (reference sequence). V was cut by 4 bases and J by 3 bases, with 4 bases left in between. CDR3 protein: CASSRDTGELFF. Here the CDR3 DNA reads TGTGCCAGCAGCCGAGACACCGGGGAGCTGTTTTTT.

This chain connects TRBV5-4 to TRBJ1-2, with 7 nucleotides matching TRBD1. The CDR3 covers 14 residues. The V gene's germline CDR1 is SGHNT and CDR2 YYREEE (reference sequence). V shed 4 bases, J shed 6 bases, and the junction held 9 bases outside the gene matches. The CDR3 DNA is TGTGCCAGCAGCCCCGCACCAGACAGGGATGGCTACACCTTC. Translated: CASSPAPDRDGYTF.

V and J are TRBV20-1 and TRBJ1-4; a weak D match, TRBD1 (5 bases). Deletions cut 3 bases from V and 1 base from J, with 9 bases between. Germline V gene sequence: CDR1 DFQATT, CDR2 SNEGSKA (reference sequence). The CDR3 length is 14 residues. The CDR3 reads CSASPGQTNEKLFF. In DNA, the CDR3 is TGCAGTGCTAGTCCCGGACAAACTAATGAAAAACTGTTTTTT.

V and J are TRBV11-3 and TRBJ2-3; D might be TRBD2 (6 bases). Germline V gene lookup returns CDR1 SGHNT and CDR2 YENEEA. Trimming stripped 1 base from V and 0 bases from J, with 8 bases between. CDR3 length: 15 amino acids. CDR3 in amino acids: CASSLGGTSTDTQYF. The CDR3 DNA sequence: TGTGCCAGCAGCTTAGGCGGGACTAGCACAGATACGCAGTATTTT.

This clone has just a few counts. V and J are TRBV7-9 and TRBJ1-6; D call uncertain. The CDR3 runs to 15 residues. Germline loops: CDR1 SEHNR, CDR2 FQNEAQ (reference sequence). The V gene lost 10 bases and the J gene lost 6 bases, with 19 bases spanning the gap. CDR3 protein: CATRPGFPTNSPLHF. CDR3 nucleotides: TGTGCCACCCGCCCCGGGTTCCCCACTAATTCACCCCTCCACTTT.

The chain carries TRBV28 and TRBJ2-3; TRBD2 aligns across 7 bases. J gave up 0 bases and V 6 bases, and 3 bases lay outside the gene matches. This CDR3 has 14 residues. Germline values: CDR1 MDHEN, CDR2 SYDVKM. CDR3 bases: TGTGCCAGCAGGGGGGGAGGGAGCACAGATACGCAGTATTTT. Amino acid sequence: CASRGGGSTDTQYF.

The V and J genes are TRBV7-8 and TRBJ2-7, with 11 bases fitting TRBD1. The CDR3 consists of 15 residues. CDR1 and CDR2 from the germline V gene are SGHVS and FQNEAQ. Trimming took 5 bases from V and 3 from J; bases not matched to a gene: 6. The CDR3 DNA follows: TGTGCCAGCAGCCTACTCGGGACAGGGGGCTACGAGCAGTACTTC. Translation gives CASSLLGTGGYEQYF.

The J gene is TRBJ2-3, the V gene TRBV6-5; TRBD2 is a possible D gene (6 bases). This CDR3 contains 13 residues. Germline V gene lookup returns CDR1 MNHEY and CDR2 SVGAGI. V was shortened by 6 bases and J by 6 bases, with 13 bases between the two germline ends. CDR3: CASRSTSGDTQYF. The CDR3 DNA sequence: TGTGCCAGCAGGTCGACTAGTGGGGATACGCAGTATTTT.

V and J are TRBV6-6 and TRBJ1-6; TRBD1 aligns across 7 bases. The CDR3 consists of 14 residues. Trimming took 7 bases from V and 7 from J; bases not matched to a gene: 7. Per germline, CDR1 MNHNY and CDR2 SVGAGI (reference sequence). CDR3 DNA sequence: TGTGCCAGCACCCAGGGGGACCTGAATTCACCCCTCCACTTT. The encoded protein is CASTQGDLNSPLHF.

V is TRBV10-2 and J is TRBJ1-5; D possibly corresponds to TRBD1 (5 bases). CDR3 length equals 13 residues. Trimming stripped 3 bases from V and 5 bases from J, with 8 bases between. CDR1 WSHSY and CDR2 SAAADI come from the germline V gene. The DNA of the CDR3 is TGCGCCAGCAGTGACAGGGTCTATCAGCCCCAGCATTTT. Protein product: CASSDRVYQPQHF.

In this sample, this clone turned up once. This rearrangement joins TRBV7-8 to TRBJ1-1; tentative D call: TRBD1 (6 bases). Germline loops: CDR1 SGHVS, CDR2 FQNEAQ. With 4 bases removed from V and 1 base from J, the gap between germline ends came to 13 bases. This CDR3 is built from 15 residues. This CDR3 is CASSSGGQPNTEAFF. The CDR3 coding sequence is TGTGCCAGCAGCTCCGGGGGGCAGCCGAACACTGAAGCTTTCTTT.

The chain is built from TRBV9 and TRBJ2-1; 10 nucleotides match TRBD2. CDR3 length: 15 amino acids. Germline V gene lookup returns CDR1 SGDLS and CDR2 YYNGEE. V lost 4 bases, J lost 6 bases, and 7 bases stayed unmatched. This CDR3 reads CASSRTSGPPNEQFF. In DNA form, the CDR3 reads TGTGCCAGCAGCCGGACTAGCGGCCCTCCCAATGAGCAGTTCTTC.

The rearrangement joins TRBV14 to TRBJ2-7, with 11 bases fitting TRBD1. V shed 1 base, J shed 5 bases, and the junction held 1 base outside the gene matches. CDR1 is SGHDN and CDR2 is FVKESK in the germline V gene. CDR3 size: 14 residues. CDR3 nucleotides: TGTGCCAGCAGCCAAGGGGACAGGGGGAACGAGCAGTACGTC. It translates to CASSQGDRGNEQYV.

The rearrangement joins TRBV6-5 to TRBJ2-4; D might be TRBD2 (6 bases). Trimming left V 5 bases short and J 1 base short, with 9 bases between. The length of the CDR3 is 14 residues. In germline, CDR1 is MNHEY, CDR2 SVGAGI. The CDR3 region has the DNA TGTGCCAGCAGTACGGGGGTGGCCAAAAACATTCAGTACTTC. This gives the protein CASSTGVAKNIQYF.

This chain links TRBV19 with TRBJ1-5; D ambiguous. Looked up from germline, CDR1 is LNHDA and CDR2 is SQIVND (reference sequence). Trimming removed 3 bases at V and 6 bases at J, with 15 bases between. This CDR3 region has 15 residues. The CDR3 coding sequence is TGTGCCAGTAGTATGGGTCCGGCGGCGAGTCAGCCCCAGCATTTT. Translated, it gives CASSMGPAASQPQHF.

V usage is TRBV30 and J usage is TRBJ1-2, with 10 nucleotides matching TRBD1. The trim removed 5 bases at V and 3 bases at J, leaving 3 bases unmatched. Per the germline V gene, CDR1 is GTSNPN and CDR2 is SVGIG (reference sequence). The CDR3 totals 13 residues. CDR3 loop: CAWGTGDYYGYTF. In DNA, the CDR3 is TGTGCCTGGGGGACAGGGGACTACTATGGCTACACCTTC.

This rearrangement joins TRBV3-1 (or the pseudogene TRBV3-2) to TRBJ2-3, with D possibly being TRBD2 (6 bases). The CDR3 extends over 13 amino acids. Germline V gives CDR1 LGHDT, CDR2 YNNKEL (reference sequence). The germline V and J ends were trimmed by 3 bases and 3 bases, with 7 bases remaining between them. The CDR3 here is CASSHRGTDTQYF. The CDR3 coding sequence is TGTGCCAGCAGCCACCGGGGGACAGATACGCAGTATTTT.

This chain connects TRBV7-9 to TRBJ1-5, with unresolved D. Germline values: CDR1 SEHNR, CDR2 FQNEAQ (reference sequence). V dropped 4 bases and J dropped 2 bases, with 9 bases sitting between them. CDR3 length equals 14 residues. CDR3 sequence (DNA): TGTGCCAGCAGCTCCCGACACGGCAATCAGCCCCAGCATTTT. The encoded protein is CASSSRHGNQPQHF.

This clone has a single count. V is TRBV12-2 and J is TRBJ2-7; TRBD1, the D gene given by the table, was not confirmed from the DNA. TRBV12-2 is classified as a pseudogene. The CDR3 loop spans 15 amino acids. CDR3 sequence (DNA): TGTGCAAGTCGCTTAGTCACAGGGCGACCCTACGAGCAGTACGTC. Its translation: CASRLVTGRPYEQYV.

V and J are TRBV27 and TRBJ1-4, with 8 bases fitting TRBD1. The CDR3 runs to 17 residues. After removal of 4 bases from V and 7 bases from J, the junction contained 14 bases not matched to a gene. Germline CDR1 reads MNHEY; CDR2 reads SMNVEV (reference sequence). CDR3 region: CASSWTAAGGRSEKLFF. The CDR3 DNA reads TGTGCCAGCAGTTGGACCGCCGCAGGGGGCAGGAGTGAAAAACTGTTTTTT.

The genes are TRBV5-6 and TRBJ2-7; a weak D match, TRBD2 (6 bases). The CDR3 is made up of 16 amino acids. The germline V gene has CDR1 SGHDT and CDR2 YYEEEE. Trimming left V 1 base short and J 2 bases short, with 16 bases between. For the CDR3, the DNA is TGTGCCAGCAGCTTGAGGAGGGGACCCACGCCCTACGAGCAGTACTTC. Encoded protein: CASSLRRGPTPYEQYF.

CDR3 in amino acids: CASSLGTGQYNEQFF. The DNA of the CDR3 is TGTGCCAGCAGTTTAGGGACTGGTCAGTACAATGAGCAGTTCTTC. This sequence joins TRBV27 and TRBJ2-1; the D gene is possibly TRBD2 (6 bases). CDR1 and CDR2 (germline): MNHEY, SMNVEV (reference sequence). The CDR3 runs to 15 residues. V lost 2 bases, J lost 4 bases, and 12 bases lay in between.

The chain combines TRBV19 with TRBJ1-1, with 11 bases aligning to TRBD1. Germline V gives CDR1 LNHDA, CDR2 SQIVND (reference sequence). The CDR3 spans 13 residues. After removal of 7 bases from V and 5 bases from J, the junction contained 3 bases not matched to a gene. CDR3: CASTGTGGTEAFF. In nucleotides, the CDR3 is TGTGCCAGTACGGGGACAGGGGGGACTGAAGCTTTCTTT. The full variable domain, with the rest looked up from reference TRBV19 and TRBJ1-1, is DGGITQSPKYLFRKEGQNVTLSCEQNLNHDAMYWYRQDPGQGLRLIYYSQIVNDFQKGDIAEGYSVSREKKESFPLTVTSAQKNPTAFYLCASTGTGGTEAFFGQGTRLTVV.

This clone came up once. The V call is TRBV7-3, the J call TRBJ2-2, with 7 bases aligning to TRBD2. This CDR3 is built from 17 residues. After removal of 2 bases from V and 6 bases from J, the junction contained 12 bases not matched to a gene. Looked up from germline, CDR1 is SGHTA and CDR2 is FQGTGA. Written as DNA, the CDR3 is TGTGCCAGCAGCTTAGGGCTAGCGGCAGGTGTCCCCGGGGAGCTGTTTTTT. It encodes CASSLGLAAGVPGELFF. Full variable domain (outside the CDR3, taken from reference TRBV7-3 and TRBJ2-2): GAGVSQTPSNKVTEKGKYVELRCDPISGHTALYWYRQSLGQGPEFLIYFQGTGAADDSGLPNDRFFAVRPEGSVSTLKIQRTERGDSAVYLCASSLGLAAGVPGELFFGEGSRLTVL.